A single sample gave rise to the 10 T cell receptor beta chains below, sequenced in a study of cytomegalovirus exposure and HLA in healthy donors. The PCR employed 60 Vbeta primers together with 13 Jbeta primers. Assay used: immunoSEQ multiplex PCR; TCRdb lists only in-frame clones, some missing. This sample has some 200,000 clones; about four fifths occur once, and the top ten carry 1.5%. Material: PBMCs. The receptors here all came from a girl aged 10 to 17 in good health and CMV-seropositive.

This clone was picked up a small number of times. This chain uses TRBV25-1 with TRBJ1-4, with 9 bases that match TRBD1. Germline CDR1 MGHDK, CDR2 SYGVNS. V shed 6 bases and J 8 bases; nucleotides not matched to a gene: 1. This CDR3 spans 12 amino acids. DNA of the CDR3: TGTGCCAGCAGGGGGACAGGGGAAAAACTGTTTTTT. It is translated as CASRGTGEKLFF.

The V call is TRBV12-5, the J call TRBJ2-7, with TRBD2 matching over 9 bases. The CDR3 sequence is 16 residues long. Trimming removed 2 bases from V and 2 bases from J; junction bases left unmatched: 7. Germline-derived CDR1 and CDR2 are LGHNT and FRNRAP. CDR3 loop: CASGLFAGGTTYEQYF. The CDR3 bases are TGTGCTAGTGGTTTGTTTGCGGGGGGGACAACCTACGAGCAGTACTTC.

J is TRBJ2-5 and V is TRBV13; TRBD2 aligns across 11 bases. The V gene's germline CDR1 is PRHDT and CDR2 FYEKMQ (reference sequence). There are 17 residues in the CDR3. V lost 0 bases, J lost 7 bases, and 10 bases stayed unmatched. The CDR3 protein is CASSLGETSGARATQYF. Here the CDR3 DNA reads TGTGCCAGCAGCTTAGGCGAGACTAGCGGGGCACGAGCGACCCAGTACTTC.

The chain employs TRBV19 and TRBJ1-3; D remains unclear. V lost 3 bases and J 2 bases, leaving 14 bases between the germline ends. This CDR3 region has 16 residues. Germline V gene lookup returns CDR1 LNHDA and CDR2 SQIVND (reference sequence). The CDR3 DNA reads TGTGCCAGTAGTATCTCACTTCCGCAACCTGGAAACACCATATATTTT. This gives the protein CASSISLPQPGNTIYF.

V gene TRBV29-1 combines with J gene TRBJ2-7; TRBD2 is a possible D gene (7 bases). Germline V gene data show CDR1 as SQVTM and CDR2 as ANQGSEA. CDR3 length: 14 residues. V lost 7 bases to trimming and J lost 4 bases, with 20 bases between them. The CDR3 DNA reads TGCAGCGCCCTGAGGGGGTCCGGGGGGTACGAGCAGTACTTC. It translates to CSALRGSGGYEQYF.

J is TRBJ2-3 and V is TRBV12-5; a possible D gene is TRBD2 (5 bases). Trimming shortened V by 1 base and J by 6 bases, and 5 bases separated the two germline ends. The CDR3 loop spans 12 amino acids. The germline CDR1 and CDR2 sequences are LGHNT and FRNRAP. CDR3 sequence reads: CASGLAGDTQYF. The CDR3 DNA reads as TGTGCTAGTGGTTTGGCGGGGGATACGCAGTATTTT.

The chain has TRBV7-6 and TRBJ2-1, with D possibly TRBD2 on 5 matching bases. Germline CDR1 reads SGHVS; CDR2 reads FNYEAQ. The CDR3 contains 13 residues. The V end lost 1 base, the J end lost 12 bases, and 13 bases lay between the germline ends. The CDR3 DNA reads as TGTGCCAGCAGCTTAGACGAGGGAAAATGGCAGTTCTTC. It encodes CASSLDEGKWQFF.

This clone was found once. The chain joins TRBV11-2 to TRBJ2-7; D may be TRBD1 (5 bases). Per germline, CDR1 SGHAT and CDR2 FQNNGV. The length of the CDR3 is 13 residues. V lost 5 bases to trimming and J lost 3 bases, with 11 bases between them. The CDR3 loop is CASSLTGNYEQYF. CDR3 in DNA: TGTGCCAGCAGCCTAACAGGAAACTACGAGCAGTACTTC.

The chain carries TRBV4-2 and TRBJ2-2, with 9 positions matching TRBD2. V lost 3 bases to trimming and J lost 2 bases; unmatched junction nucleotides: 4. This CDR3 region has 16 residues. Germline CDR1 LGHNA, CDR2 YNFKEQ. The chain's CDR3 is CASSQVAGDNTGELFF. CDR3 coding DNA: TGTGCCAGCAGCCAGGTAGCGGGAGATAACACCGGGGAGCTGTTTTTT.

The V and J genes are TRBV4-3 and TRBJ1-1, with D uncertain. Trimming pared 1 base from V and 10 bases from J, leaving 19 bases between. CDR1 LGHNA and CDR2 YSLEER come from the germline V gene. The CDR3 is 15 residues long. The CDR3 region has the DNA TGCGCCAGCAGCCAAGGAGGAGGAGGGCTAATTGGAGCTTTCTTT. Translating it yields CASSQGGGGLIGAFF.